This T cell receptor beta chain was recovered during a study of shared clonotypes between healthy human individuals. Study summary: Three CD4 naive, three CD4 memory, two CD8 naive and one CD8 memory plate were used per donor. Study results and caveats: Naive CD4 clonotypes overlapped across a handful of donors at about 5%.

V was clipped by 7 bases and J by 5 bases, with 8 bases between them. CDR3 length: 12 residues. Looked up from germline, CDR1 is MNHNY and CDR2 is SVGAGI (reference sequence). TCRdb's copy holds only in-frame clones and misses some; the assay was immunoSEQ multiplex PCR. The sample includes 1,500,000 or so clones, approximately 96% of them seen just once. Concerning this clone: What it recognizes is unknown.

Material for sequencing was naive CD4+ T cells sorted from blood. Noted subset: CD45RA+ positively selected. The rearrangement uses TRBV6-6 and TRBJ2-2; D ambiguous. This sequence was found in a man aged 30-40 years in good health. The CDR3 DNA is TGTGCCAGCAAGACGCCTACCGGGGAGCTGTTTTTT. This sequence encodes CASKTPTGELFF.